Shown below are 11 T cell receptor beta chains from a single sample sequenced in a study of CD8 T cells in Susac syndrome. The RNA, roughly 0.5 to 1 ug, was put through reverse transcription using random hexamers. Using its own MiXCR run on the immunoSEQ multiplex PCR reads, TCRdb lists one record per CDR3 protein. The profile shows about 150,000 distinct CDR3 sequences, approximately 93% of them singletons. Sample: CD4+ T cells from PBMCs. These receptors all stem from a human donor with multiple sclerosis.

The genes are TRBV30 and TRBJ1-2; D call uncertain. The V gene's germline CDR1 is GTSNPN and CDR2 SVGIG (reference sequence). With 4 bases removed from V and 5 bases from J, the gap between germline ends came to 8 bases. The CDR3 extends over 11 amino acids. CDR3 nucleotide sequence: TGTGCCTGGACAGTTTCTTATGGCTACACCTTC. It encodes CAWTVSYGYTF.

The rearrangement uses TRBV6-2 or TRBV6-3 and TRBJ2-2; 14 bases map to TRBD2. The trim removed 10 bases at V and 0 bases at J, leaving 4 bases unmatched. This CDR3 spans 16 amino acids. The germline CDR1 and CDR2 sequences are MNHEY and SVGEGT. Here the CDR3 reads CATGTSGSSNTGELFF. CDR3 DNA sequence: TGTGCCACCGGGACTAGCGGGAGTTCGAACACCGGGGAGCTGTTTTTT.

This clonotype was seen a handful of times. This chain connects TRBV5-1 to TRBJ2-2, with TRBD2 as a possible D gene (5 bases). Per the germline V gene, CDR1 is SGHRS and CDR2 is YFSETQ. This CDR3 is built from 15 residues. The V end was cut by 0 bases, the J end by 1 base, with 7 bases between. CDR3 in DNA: TGCGCCAGCAGCTTGGCGGGATTGAACACCGGGGAGCTGTTTTTT. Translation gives CASSLAGLNTGELFF.

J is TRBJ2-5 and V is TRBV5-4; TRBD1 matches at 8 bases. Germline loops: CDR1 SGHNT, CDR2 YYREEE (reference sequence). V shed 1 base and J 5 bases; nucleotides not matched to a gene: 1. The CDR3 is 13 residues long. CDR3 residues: CASSLNRGETQYF. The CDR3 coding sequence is TGTGCCAGCAGCTTGAACAGGGGGGAGACCCAGTACTTC.

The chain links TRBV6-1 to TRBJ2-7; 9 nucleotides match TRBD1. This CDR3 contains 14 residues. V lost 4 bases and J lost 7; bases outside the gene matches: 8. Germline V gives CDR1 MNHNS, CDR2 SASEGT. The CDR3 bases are TGTGCCAGCAGTGTAGTACAGGGGGCTTGGGAGCAGTACTTC. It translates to CASSVVQGAWEQYF.

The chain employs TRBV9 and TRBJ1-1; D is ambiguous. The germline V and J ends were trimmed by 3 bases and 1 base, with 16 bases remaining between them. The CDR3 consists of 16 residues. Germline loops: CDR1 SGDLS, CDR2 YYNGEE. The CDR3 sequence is CASSARAFLRNTEAFF. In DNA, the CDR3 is TGTGCCAGCAGCGCAAGAGCCTTCCTGAGGAACACTGAAGCTTTCTTT.

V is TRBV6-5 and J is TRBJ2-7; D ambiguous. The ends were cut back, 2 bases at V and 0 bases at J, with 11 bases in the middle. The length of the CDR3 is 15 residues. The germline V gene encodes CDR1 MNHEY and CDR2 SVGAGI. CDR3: CASSYRRPSSYEQYF. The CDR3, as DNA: TGTGCCAGCAGTTACAGACGTCCCAGCTCCTACGAGCAGTACTTC.

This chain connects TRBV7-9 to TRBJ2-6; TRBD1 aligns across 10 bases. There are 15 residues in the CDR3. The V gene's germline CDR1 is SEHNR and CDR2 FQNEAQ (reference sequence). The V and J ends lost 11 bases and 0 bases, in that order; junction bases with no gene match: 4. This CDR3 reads CAVGQGSSGANVLTF. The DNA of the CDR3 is TGTGCCGTGGGACAGGGGTCCTCTGGGGCCAACGTCCTGACTTTC.

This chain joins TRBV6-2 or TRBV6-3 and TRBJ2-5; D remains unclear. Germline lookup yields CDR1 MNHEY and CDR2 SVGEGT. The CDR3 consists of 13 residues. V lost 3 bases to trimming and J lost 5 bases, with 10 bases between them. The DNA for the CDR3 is TGTGCCAGCAGTTATTGGGTCCGGGAGACCCAGTACTTC. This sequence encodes CASSYWVRETQYF.

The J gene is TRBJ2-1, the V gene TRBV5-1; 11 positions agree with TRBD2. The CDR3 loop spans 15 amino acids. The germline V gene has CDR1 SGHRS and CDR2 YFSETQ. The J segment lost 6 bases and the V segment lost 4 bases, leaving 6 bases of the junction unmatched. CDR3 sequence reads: CASSIAGGDSNEQFF. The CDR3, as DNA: TGCGCCAGCAGCATAGCGGGAGGGGACTCCAATGAGCAGTTCTTC.

The CDR3 DNA reads TGCGCCAGCAGCTTCAGGGACAGGGATAATTCACCCCTCCACTTT. Translated, it gives CASSFRDRDNSPLHF. The chain employs TRBV5-1 and TRBJ1-6; 9 nucleotides align to TRBD1. There are 15 residues in the CDR3. V lost 2 bases to trimming and J lost 5 bases; unmatched junction nucleotides: 2. Germline V CDR1 and CDR2: SGHRS, YFSETQ.